Below are 21 T cell receptor beta chains sequenced from a single sample in a study of T cell responses to AZD1222 COVID-19 vaccine. TCRdb keeps only in-frame clones here, not all; method: immunoSEQ multiplex PCR. The sample lists under 110,000 clones, around 90% occurring once. The specimen comprised peripheral blood, sampled on day 0 of AZD1222 vaccination. The receptors were gathered from an adult in good health.

The genes are TRBV7-3 and TRBJ1-3; D gene ambiguous. CDR3 length: 13 residues. The germline V gene encodes CDR1 SGHTA and CDR2 FQGTGA. V shed 5 bases and J shed 3 bases, with 8 bases lying between them. The chain's CDR3 is CASSTDFGNTIYF. CDR3 bases: TGTGCCAGCAGCACGGATTTTGGAAACACCATATATTTT. Full variable domain (remainder filled in from reference TRBV7-3 and TRBJ1-3): GAGVSQTPSNKVTEKGKYVELRCDPISGHTALYWYRQSLGQGPEFLIYFQGTGAADDSGLPNDRFFAVRPEGSVSTLKIQRTERGDSAVYLCASSTDFGNTIYFGEGSWLTVV.

The chain recombines TRBV10-2 with TRBJ2-7, with 11 bases fitting TRBD2. CDR1 is WSHSY, CDR2 SAAADI, per germline. CDR3 length: 15 residues. V shed 2 bases and J 7 bases; nucleotides not matched to a gene: 7. This CDR3 reads CASSETSGSSQEQYF. CDR3 DNA sequence: TGCGCCAGCAGTGAGACTAGCGGGAGTTCACAAGAGCAGTACTTC.

J is TRBJ2-1 and V is TRBV3-1 (or the pseudogene TRBV3-2), with 13 bases that match TRBD2. The V segment lost 3 bases and the J segment 1 base; nucleotides outside the gene matches: 6. Germline V gives CDR1 LGHDT, CDR2 YNNKEL (reference sequence). This CDR3 region has 18 residues. CDR3 nucleotides: TGTGCCAGCAGCCACGCCGGGACTAGCGGGATTTCCTACAATGAGCAGTTCTTC. Translated: CASSHAGTSGISYNEQFF.

The rearrangement links TRBV15 to TRBJ1-5, with D possibly being TRBD1 (5 bases). The CDR3 runs to 14 residues. Trimming cost V 8 bases and J 6 bases, with 17 bases left between them. The germline CDR1 and CDR2 sequences are LNHNV and YYDKDF (reference sequence). The CDR3 DNA is TGTGCCACCGGTTGGGGACGAGTGAGTCAGCCCCAGCATTTT. Translation gives CATGWGRVSQPQHF.

The chain carries TRBV6-5 and TRBJ1-6; no definite D call. Germline V gene lookup returns CDR1 MNHEY and CDR2 SVGAGI. Trimming shortened V by 2 bases and J by 7 bases, and 12 bases separated the two germline ends. This CDR3 comprises 15 residues. CDR3 in DNA: TGTGCCAGCAGTTACGGCGGAGCTGGGAATTCACCCCTCCACTTT. It specifies CASSYGGAGNSPLHF.

The chain uses TRBV7-9 and TRBJ2-2; perhaps TRBD2 as D (6 bases). Germline V gene sequence: CDR1 SEHNR, CDR2 FQNEAQ (reference sequence). The CDR3 is 15 amino acids. Trimming shortened V by 2 bases and J by 4 bases, and 11 bases separated the two germline ends. The DNA of the CDR3 is TGTGCCAGCAGCTTACTCCGGACTACCACCGGGGAGCTGTTTTTT. This gives the protein CASSLLRTTTGELFF.

The gene calls are TRBV7-6 and TRBJ2-5; the D call may be TRBD1 or TRBD2 (6 bases each). The CDR3 has 19 amino acids. Germline CDR1 and CDR2: SGHVS and FNYEAQ. Trimming pared 3 bases from V and 7 bases from J, leaving 30 bases between. CDR3 DNA: TGTGCCAGCAGCTTCCCGACCCGATTCACAGGGAGGTCCAGGGGGACCCAGTACTTC. This encodes CASSFPTRFTGRSRGTQYF. The entire variable domain, with the rest obtained from reference TRBV7-6 and TRBJ2-5, is as follows: GAGVSQSPRYKVTKRGQDVALRCDPISGHVSLYWYRQALGQGPEFLTYFNYEAQQDKSGLPNDRFSAERPEGSISTLTIQRTEQRDSAMYRCASSFPTRFTGRSRGTQYFGPGTRLLVL.

V gene TRBV5-1 combines with J gene TRBJ1-4, with D unresolved. Deletions cut 5 bases from V and 2 bases from J, with 13 bases between. From germline, CDR1 is SGHRS and CDR2 YFSETQ. The CDR3 runs 15 residues. CDR3 in amino acids: CASRAPGSTNEKLFF. The CDR3 region has the DNA TGCGCCAGCAGGGCCCCGGGCAGTACTAATGAAAAACTGTTTTTT.

CDR3 residues: CASSQGYGYTF. The CDR3 DNA follows: TGTGCCAGCAGCCAGGGCTATGGCTACACCTTC. The chain joins TRBV6-5 to TRBJ1-2; a possible D gene is TRBD1 (5 bases). Per the germline V gene, CDR1 is MNHEY and CDR2 is SVGAGI. CDR3 length: 11 residues. The V end was cut by 6 bases, the J end by 4 bases, with 6 bases between.

The chain uses TRBV10-1 and TRBJ2-2, with 11 bases fitting TRBD1. In germline, CDR1 is WNHNN, CDR2 SYGVQD (reference sequence). J lost 2 bases, V lost 6 bases, and 5 bases had no gene match. This CDR3 contains 16 residues. CDR3 in DNA: TGCGCCAGCAGACCCGGACAGGGGGCAAACACCGGGGAGCTGTTTTTT. It specifies CASRPGQGANTGELFF.

This clone was counted between two and nine times. The rearrangement links TRBV6-1 to TRBJ1-2, with D perhaps TRBD1 (6 bases). The germline V gene encodes CDR1 MNHNS and CDR2 SASEGT. V dropped 0 bases and J dropped 8 bases, with 13 bases sitting between them. The CDR3 extends over 14 amino acids. CDR3 protein: CASSEAGAGEGYTF. The CDR3 DNA sequence: TGTGCCAGCAGTGAAGCGGGGGCAGGGGAAGGCTACACCTTC.

This clone was recorded once. CDR3 loop: CASRQGRMSSYEQYF. For the CDR3, the DNA is TGCGCCAGCAGGCAGGGACGAATGAGCTCCTACGAGCAGTACTTC. The rearrangement links TRBV10-2 to TRBJ2-7; D possibly uses TRBD1 or TRBD2 (5 bases each). The V end lost 6 bases, the J end lost 0 bases, and 15 bases lay between the germline ends. There are 15 residues in the CDR3. Germline assignment: CDR1 WSHSY and CDR2 SAAADI.

The chain links TRBV24-1 to TRBJ2-5; perhaps TRBD2 as D (6 bases). The germline V and J ends were trimmed by 1 base and 5 bases, with 13 bases remaining between them. This CDR3 contains 15 residues. Germline lookup yields CDR1 KGHDR and CDR2 SFDVKD. The DNA of the CDR3 is TGTGCCACCAGTGATTTAACACTAGCATCGGAGACCCAGTACTTC. This sequence encodes CATSDLTLASETQYF.

The rearrangement uses TRBV28 and TRBJ1-2, with D perhaps TRBD1 (6 bases). The CDR3 is 14 residues long. In germline, CDR1 is MDHEN, CDR2 SYDVKM. V shed 5 bases and J shed 9 bases, with 19 bases lying between them. CDR3 sequence reads: CASSTGQGRRRYTF. The CDR3 coding sequence is TGTGCCAGCAGTACGGGTCAGGGGAGAAGGCGCTACACCTTC.

This chain uses TRBV19 with TRBJ1-1; D unclear. V lost 4 bases to trimming and J lost 0 bases, with 21 bases between them. The CDR3 runs 18 residues. CDR1 LNHDA and CDR2 SQIVND come from the germline V gene (reference sequence). The CDR3 sequence: CASSRKDARKYMNTEAFF. The CDR3 coding sequence is TGTGCCAGTAGTAGAAAAGACGCAAGGAAGTACATGAACACTGAAGCTTTCTTT.

This clone was observed once. This CDR3 is CASSVAASTYEQYF. CDR3 bases: TGTGCCAGCAGCGTAGCGGCTTCAACCTACGAGCAGTACTTC. This chain uses TRBV9 with TRBJ2-7; the D is unclear. The CDR3 is made up of 14 amino acids. The V and J ends lost 0 bases and 2 bases respectively, with 9 bases between them. Germline CDR1 SGDLS, CDR2 YYNGEE.

The V call is TRBV5-8, the J call TRBJ2-1; D remains unclear. Trimming took 1 base from V and 4 from J, leaving 6 bases between them. The CDR3 runs 13 residues. Germline CDR1 SGHTS, CDR2 YDEGEE. The CDR3 nucleotides read TGTGCCAGCAGCTTGACTGGTTACAATGAGCAGTTCTTC. Encoded protein: CASSLTGYNEQFF.

The chain carries TRBV7-2 and TRBJ2-4; D might be TRBD1 (6 bases). V lost 0 bases and J 6 bases, leaving 18 bases between the germline ends. This CDR3 contains 17 residues. Germline CDR1 SGHTA, CDR2 FQGNSA. The CDR3 DNA is TGTGCCAGCAGCTTAGCCGCAATGGGGGCTGGGGTAAACATTCAGTACTTC. As protein: CASSLAAMGAGVNIQYF.

The chain carries TRBV28 and TRBJ1-1; the D gene is possibly TRBD1 (6 bases). Trimming took 6 bases from V and 3 from J, leaving 14 bases between them. The CDR3 extends over 14 amino acids. CDR1 MDHEN and CDR2 SYDVKM come from the germline V gene. In DNA, the CDR3 is TGTGCCAGCAGACAGGGCGGGTGGGACACTGAAGCTTTCTTT. Its translation is CASRQGGWDTEAFF.

The gene calls are TRBV3-1 (or the pseudogene TRBV3-2) and TRBJ2-2, with unresolved D. Germline CDR1 is LGHDT and CDR2 is YNNKEL (reference sequence). The CDR3 contains 12 residues. Trimming pared 0 bases from V and 7 bases from J, leaving 3 bases between. In DNA, the CDR3 is TGTGCCAGCAGCCAAGAGTACGGGGAGCTGTTTTTT. This sequence encodes CASSQEYGELFF.

This chain links TRBV4-1 with TRBJ1-2; 9 bases line up with TRBD1. CDR1 is MGHRA and CDR2 is YSYEKL in the germline V gene. V dropped 2 bases and J dropped 4; count of bases not matched to a gene: 11. This CDR3 is 17 amino acids long. The CDR3 is CASSQLQGAQGIYGYTF. Here the CDR3 DNA reads TGCGCCAGCAGCCAACTACAGGGGGCGCAGGGAATCTATGGCTACACCTTC.